What follows is one TCR beta chain and its context. Its specificity is unknown. Trimming took 0 bases from V and 0 from J, leaving 8 bases between them. Germline V CDR1 and CDR2: MNHEY, SVGEGT. The CDR3 spans 15 residues. This sample is part of a study of regulatory T cells in long-lasting Graves disease. As for the study in general: The study counted Graves' disease as persistent given over 5 years of antithyroid drugs and positive TSH receptor antibodies.

Study findings and constraints: Samples came from peripheral blood alone, without thyroid tissue. Between persistent patients, roughly 2,600 public clonotypes were shared, exceeding the roughly 1,000 shared between new patients.

With iRepertoire HTBI primers and Arm-PCR of CDR3 regions, TCR beta libraries were built. Each CDR3 protein is one row after TCRdb ran MiXCR on the multiplex PCR reads. This sample has 450,000 or so distinct CDR3 sequences, with less than 25% found just once. Time point defined: persistent/refractory GD, antithyroid drugs over 5 years with positive TRAb. PBMC-extracted RNA yielded the TCR library. The sample here was peripheral blood mononuclear cells (PBMCs), taken when the disease was refractory, from a patient treated with antithyroid drugs. The TCR comes from a female donor with Graves disease. The V call is TRBV6-2 or TRBV6-3, the J call TRBJ1-1; tentative D call: TRBD1 (5 bases). The chain's CDR3 is CASSYSRGLNTEAFF. The CDR3 DNA follows: TGTGCCAGCAGTTACTCTCGGGGCTTGAACACTGAAGCTTTCTTT.